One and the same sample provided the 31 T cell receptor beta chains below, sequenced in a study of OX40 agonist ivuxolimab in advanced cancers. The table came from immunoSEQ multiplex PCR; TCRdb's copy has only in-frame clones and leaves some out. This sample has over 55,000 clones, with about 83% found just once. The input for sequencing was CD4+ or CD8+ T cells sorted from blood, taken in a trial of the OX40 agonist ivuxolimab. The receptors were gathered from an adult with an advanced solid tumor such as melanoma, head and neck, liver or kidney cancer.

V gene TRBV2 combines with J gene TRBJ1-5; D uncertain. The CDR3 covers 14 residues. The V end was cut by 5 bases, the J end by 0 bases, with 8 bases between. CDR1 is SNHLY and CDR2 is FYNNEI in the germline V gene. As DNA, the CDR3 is TGTGCCAGCAGTCCTTACAGTAGCAATCAGCCCCAGCATTTT. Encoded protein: CASSPYSSNQPQHF.

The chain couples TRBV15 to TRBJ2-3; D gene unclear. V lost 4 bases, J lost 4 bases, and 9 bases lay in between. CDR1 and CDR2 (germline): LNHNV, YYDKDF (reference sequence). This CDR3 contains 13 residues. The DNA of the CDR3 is TGTGCCACCAGCAAGGGTTTCCCAGATACGCAGTATTTT. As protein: CATSKGFPDTQYF. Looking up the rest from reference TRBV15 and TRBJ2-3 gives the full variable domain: DAMVIQNPRYQVTQFGKPVTLSCSQTLNHNVMYWYQQKSSQAPKLLFHYYDKDFNNEADTPDNFQSRRPNTSFCFLDIRSPGLGDTAMYLCATSKGFPDTQYFGPGTRLTVL.

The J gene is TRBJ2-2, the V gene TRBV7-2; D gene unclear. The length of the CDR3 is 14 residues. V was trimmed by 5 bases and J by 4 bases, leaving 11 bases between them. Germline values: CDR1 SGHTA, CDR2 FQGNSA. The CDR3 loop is CASSPPKRTGELFF. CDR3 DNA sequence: TGTGCCAGCAGCCCTCCGAAACGCACCGGGGAGCTGTTTTTT.

The CDR3 DNA reads as TGTGCCAGCAGCCAATGGGGACAGGCTAATGAAAAACTGTTTTTT. This encodes CASSQWGQANEKLFF. The rearrangement joins TRBV5-6 to TRBJ1-4; 8 positions agree with TRBD1. The length of the CDR3 is 15 residues. V lost 4 bases, J lost 3 bases, and 5 bases stayed unmatched. CDR1 is SGHDT and CDR2 is YYEEEE in the germline V gene.

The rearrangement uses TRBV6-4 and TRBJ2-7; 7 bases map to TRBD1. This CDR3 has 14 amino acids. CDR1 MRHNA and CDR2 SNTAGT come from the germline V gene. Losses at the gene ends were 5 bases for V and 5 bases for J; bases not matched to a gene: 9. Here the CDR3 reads CASSYPGTADEQYF. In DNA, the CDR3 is TGTGCCAGCAGTTACCCCGGGACAGCTGACGAGCAGTACTTC.

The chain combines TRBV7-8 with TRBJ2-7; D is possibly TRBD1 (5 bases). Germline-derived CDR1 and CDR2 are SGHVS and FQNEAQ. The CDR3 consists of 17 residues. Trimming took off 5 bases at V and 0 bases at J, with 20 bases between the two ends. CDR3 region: CASSPIIDSTDSYEQYF. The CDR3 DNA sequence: TGTGCCAGCAGCCCAATAATCGACAGTACCGACTCCTACGAGCAGTACTTC.

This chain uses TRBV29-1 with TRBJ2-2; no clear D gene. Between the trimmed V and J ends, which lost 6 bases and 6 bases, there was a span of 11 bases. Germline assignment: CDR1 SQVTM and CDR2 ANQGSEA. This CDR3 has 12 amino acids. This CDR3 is CSVQSSPGELFF. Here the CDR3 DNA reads TGCAGCGTCCAATCGTCCCCCGGGGAGCTGTTTTTT.

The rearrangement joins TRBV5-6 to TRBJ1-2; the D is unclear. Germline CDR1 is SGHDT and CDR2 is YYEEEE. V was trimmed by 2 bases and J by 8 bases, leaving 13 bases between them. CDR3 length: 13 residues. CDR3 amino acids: CASSFLDEQGYTF. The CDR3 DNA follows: TGTGCCAGCAGCTTCCTCGATGAGCAGGGCTACACCTTC.

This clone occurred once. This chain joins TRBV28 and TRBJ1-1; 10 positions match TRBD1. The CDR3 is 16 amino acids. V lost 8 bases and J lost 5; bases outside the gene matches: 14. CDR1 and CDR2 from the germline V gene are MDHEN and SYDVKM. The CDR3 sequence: CASPPSRDRGRTEAFF. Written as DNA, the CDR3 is TGTGCCAGCCCCCCAAGCCGGGACAGGGGAAGAACTGAAGCTTTCTTT.

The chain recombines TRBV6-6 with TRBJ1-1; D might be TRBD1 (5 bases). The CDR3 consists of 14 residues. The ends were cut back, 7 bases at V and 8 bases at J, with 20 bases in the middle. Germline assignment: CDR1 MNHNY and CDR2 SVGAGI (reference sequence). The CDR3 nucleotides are TGTGCCAGCAATGGGGGGATCTCGTCTACGGAAGCTTTCTTT. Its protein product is CASNGGISSTEAFF.

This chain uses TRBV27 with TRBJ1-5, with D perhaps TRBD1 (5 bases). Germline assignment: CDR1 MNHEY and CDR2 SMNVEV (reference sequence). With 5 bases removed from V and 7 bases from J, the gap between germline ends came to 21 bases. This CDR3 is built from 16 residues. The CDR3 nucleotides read TGTGCCAGCAGTCCAACCTCCTTAGCGAGGGGCCAGCCCCAGCATTTT. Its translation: CASSPTSLARGQPQHF.

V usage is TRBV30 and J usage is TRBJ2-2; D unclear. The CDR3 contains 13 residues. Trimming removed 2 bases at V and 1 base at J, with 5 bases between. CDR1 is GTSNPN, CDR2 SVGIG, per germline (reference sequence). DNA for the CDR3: TGTGCCTGGAGTCGCCAGAACACCGGGGAGCTGTTTTTT. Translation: CAWSRQNTGELFF.

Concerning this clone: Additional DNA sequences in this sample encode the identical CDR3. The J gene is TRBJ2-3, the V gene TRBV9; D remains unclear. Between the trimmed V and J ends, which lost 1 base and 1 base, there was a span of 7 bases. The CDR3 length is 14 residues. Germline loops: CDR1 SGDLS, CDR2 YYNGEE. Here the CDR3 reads CASSVQPGTDTQYF. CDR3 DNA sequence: TGTGCCAGCAGCGTACAACCAGGCACAGATACGCAGTATTTT. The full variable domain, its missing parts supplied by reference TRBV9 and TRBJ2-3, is DSGVTQTPKHLITATGQRVTLRCSPRSGDLSVYWYQQSLDQGLQFLIQYYNGEERAKGNILERFSAQQFPDLHSELNLSSLELGDSALYFCASSVQPGTDTQYFGPGTRLTVL.

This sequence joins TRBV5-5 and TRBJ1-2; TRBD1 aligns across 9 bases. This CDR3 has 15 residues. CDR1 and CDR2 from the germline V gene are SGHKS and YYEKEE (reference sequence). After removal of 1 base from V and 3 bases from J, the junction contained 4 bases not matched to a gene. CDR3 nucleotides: TGTGCCAGCAGCTTGTTGGGACAGGGACACTATGGCTACACCTTC. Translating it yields CASSLLGQGHYGYTF.

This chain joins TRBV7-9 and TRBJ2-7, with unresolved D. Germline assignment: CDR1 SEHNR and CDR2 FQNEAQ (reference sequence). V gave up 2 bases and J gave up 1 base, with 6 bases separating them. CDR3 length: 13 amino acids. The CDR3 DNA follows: TGTGCCAGCAGCTTATCCAATTCCTACGAGCAGTACTTC. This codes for CASSLSNSYEQYF. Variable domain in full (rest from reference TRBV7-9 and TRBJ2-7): DTGVSQNPRHKITKRGQNVTFRCDPISEHNRLYWYRQTLGQGPEFLTYFQNEAQLEKSRLLSDRFSAERPKGSFSTLEIQRTEQGDSAMYLCASSLSNSYEQYFGPGTRLTVT.

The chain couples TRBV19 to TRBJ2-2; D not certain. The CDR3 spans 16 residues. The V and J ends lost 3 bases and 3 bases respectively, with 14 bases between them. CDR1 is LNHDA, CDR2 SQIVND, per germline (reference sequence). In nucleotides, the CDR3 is TGTGCCAGTAGTATCAACTTTCAGGACCACACCGGGGAGCTGTTTTTT. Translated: CASSINFQDHTGELFF.

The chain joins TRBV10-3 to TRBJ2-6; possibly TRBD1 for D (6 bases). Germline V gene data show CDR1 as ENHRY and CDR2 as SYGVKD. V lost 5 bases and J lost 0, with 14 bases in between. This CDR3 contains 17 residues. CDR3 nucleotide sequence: TGTGCCATCAGTCCAAGGGACACAGCCTCTGGGGCCAACGTCCTGACTTTC. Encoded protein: CAISPRDTASGANVLTF.

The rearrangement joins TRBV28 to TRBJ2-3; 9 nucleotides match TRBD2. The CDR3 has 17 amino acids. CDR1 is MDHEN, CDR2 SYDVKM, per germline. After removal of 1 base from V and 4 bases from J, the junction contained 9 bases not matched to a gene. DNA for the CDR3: TGTGCCAGCAGTTTATATAGCGGGAGATTCGGTCCAGATACGCAGTATTTT. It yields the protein CASSLYSGRFGPDTQYF.

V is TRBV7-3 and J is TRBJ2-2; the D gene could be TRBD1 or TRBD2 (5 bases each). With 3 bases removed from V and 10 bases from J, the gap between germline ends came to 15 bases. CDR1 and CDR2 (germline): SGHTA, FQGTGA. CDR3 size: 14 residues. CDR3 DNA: TGTGCCAGCAGCTTTAATCGGGGCGAAGAGGAGCTGTTTTTT. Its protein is CASSFNRGEEELFF.

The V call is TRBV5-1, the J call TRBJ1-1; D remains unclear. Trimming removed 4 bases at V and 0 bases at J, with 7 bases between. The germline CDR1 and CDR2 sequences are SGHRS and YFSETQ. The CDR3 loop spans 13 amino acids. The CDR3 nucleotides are TGCGCCAGCAGCCAACACATGAACACTGAAGCTTTCTTT. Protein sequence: CASSQHMNTEAFF.

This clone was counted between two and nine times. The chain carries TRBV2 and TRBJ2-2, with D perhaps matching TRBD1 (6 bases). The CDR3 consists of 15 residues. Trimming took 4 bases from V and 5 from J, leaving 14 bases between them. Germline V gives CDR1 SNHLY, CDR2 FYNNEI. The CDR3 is CASSVDQGFTGELFF. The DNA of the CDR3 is TGTGCCAGCAGTGTTGACCAGGGGTTTACCGGGGAGCTGTTTTTT. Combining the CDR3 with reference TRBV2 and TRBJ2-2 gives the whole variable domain EPEVTQTPSHQVTQMGQEVILRCVPISNHLYFYWYRQILGQKVEFLVSFYNNEISEKSEIFDDQFSVERPDGSNFTLKIRSTKLEDSAMYFCASSVDQGFTGELFFGEGSRLTVL.

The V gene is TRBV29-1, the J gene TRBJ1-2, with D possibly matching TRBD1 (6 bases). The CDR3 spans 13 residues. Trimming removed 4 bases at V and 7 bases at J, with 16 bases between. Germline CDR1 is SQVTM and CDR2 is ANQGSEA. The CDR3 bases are TGCAGCGTTGCTAGTTCGGGGGCAGCTGGCTACACCTTC. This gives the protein CSVASSGAAGYTF.

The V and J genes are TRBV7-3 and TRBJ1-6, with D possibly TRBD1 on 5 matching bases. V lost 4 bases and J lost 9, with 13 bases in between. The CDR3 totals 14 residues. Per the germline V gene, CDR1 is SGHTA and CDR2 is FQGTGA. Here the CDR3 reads CASSSTGIGSPLHF. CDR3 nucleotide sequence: TGTGCCAGCAGCTCCACAGGAATCGGTTCACCCCTCCACTTT.

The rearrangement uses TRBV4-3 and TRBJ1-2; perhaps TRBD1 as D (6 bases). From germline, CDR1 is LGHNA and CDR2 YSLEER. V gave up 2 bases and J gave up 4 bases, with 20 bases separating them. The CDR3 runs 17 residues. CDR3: CASSQSFRGARTYGYTF. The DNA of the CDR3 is TGCGCCAGCAGCCAAAGTTTCAGGGGCGCTAGGACCTATGGCTACACCTTC.

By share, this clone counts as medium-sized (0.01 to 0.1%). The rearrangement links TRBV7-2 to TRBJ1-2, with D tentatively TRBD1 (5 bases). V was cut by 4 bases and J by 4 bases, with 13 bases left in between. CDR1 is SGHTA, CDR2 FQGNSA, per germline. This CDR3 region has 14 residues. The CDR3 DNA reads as TGTGCCAGCAGCTCCTCCGGGACGGCCTATGGCTACACCTTC. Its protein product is CASSSSGTAYGYTF.

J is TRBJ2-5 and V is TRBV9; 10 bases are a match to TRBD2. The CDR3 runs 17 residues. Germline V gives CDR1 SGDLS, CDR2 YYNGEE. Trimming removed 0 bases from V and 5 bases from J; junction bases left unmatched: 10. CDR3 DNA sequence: TGTGCCAGCAGCGTAGGGAGACTAGCGGGTGTTCTGGAGACCCAGTACTTC. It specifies CASSVGRLAGVLETQYF.

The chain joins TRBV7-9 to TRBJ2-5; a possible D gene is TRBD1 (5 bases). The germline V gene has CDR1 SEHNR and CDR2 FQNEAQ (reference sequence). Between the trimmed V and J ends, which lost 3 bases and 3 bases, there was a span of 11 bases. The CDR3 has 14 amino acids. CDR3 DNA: TGTGCCAGCAGCTTGCTAGACAGAGAAGAGACCCAGTACTTC. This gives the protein CASSLLDREETQYF.

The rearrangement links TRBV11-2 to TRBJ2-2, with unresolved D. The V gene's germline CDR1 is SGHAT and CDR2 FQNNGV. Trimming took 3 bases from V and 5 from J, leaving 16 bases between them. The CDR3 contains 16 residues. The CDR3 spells CASSFVGTQTTGELFF. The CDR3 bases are TGTGCCAGCAGCTTTGTAGGAACCCAAACAACCGGGGAGCTGTTTTTT.

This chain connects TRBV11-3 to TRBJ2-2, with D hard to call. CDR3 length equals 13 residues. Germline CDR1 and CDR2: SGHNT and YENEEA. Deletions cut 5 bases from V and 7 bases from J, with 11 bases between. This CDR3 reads CASSTQLGGELFF. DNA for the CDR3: TGTGCCAGCAGCACCCAGTTGGGCGGGGAGCTGTTTTTT.

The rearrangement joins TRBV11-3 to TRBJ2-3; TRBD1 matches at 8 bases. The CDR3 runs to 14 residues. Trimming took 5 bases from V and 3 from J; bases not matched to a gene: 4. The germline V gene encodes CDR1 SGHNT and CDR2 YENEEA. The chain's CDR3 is CASSRQGKTDTQYF. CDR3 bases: TGTGCCAGCAGCCGACAGGGGAAAACAGATACGCAGTATTTT.

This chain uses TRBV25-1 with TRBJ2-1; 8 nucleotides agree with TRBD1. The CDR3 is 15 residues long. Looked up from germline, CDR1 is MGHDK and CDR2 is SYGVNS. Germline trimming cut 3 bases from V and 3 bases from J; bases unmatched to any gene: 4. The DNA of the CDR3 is TGTGCCAGCAGTGACGACAGGGGCGACTACAATGAGCAGTTCTTC. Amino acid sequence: CASSDDRGDYNEQFF.